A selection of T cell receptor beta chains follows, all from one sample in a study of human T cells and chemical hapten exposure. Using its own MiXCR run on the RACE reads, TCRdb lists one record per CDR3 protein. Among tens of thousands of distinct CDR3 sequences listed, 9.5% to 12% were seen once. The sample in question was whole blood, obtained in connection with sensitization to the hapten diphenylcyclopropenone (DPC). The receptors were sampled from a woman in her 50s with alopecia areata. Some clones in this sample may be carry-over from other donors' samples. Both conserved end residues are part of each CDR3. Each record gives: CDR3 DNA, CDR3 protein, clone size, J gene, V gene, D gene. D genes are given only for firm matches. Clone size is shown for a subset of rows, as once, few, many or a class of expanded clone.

CDR3 DNA: TGTGCCAGCAGCCCCCGGACAGGGGATAATTCACCCCTCCACTTT; CDR3 protein: CASSPRTGDNSPLHF; clone size: .; J gene: TRBJ1-6; V gene: TRBV6-5; D gene: TRBD1
CDR3 DNA: TGTGCCAGCAGTTACAACCCAGCAGCTAGCTCCTATAATTCACCCCTCCACTTT; CDR3 protein: CASSYNPAASSYNSPLHF; clone size: .; J gene: TRBJ1-6; V gene: TRBV6-6; D gene: .
CDR3 DNA: TGTGCCAGCTCTCCCCCGGGACGCAACACTGAAGCTTTCTTT; CDR3 protein: CASSPPGRNTEAFF; clone size: many; J gene: TRBJ1-1; V gene: TRBV18; D gene: .
CDR3 DNA: TGTGCCAGCAGCAGACCACCGGGACAGGGCAGGCAGCCCCAGCATTTT; CDR3 protein: CASSRPPGQGRQPQHF; clone size: many; J gene: TRBJ1-5; V gene: TRBV7-3; D gene: TRBD1
CDR3 DNA: TGTGCCAGCAGCACCAACTTAGCGGGACCCTACAATGAGCAGTTCTTC; CDR3 protein: CASSTNLAGPYNEQFF; clone size: .; J gene: TRBJ2-1; V gene: TRBV9; D gene: TRBD2
CDR3 DNA: TGTGCCAGCAGCCAAGATGAGGGGACAGGGGGCGACTATGGCTACACCTTC; CDR3 protein: CASSQDEGTGGDYGYTF; clone size: once; J gene: TRBJ1-2; V gene: TRBV4-2; D gene: TRBD1
CDR3 DNA: TGTGCCAGCTCATCTTCGGACAGGGGCGCCGGGGAGCTGTTTTTT; CDR3 protein: CASSSSDRGAGELFF; clone size: few; J gene: TRBJ2-2; V gene: TRBV18; D gene: TRBD1
CDR3 DNA: TGTGCCAGCAGTTACTCCTATAACACCGGGGAGCTGTTTTTT; CDR3 protein: CASSYSYNTGELFF; clone size: once; J gene: TRBJ2-2; V gene: TRBV6-6; D gene: .
CDR3 DNA: TGCGCCAGCAGCTGGGAGGGCAATCAGCCCCAGCATTTT; CDR3 protein: CASSWEGNQPQHF; clone size: .; J gene: TRBJ1-5; V gene: TRBV5-1; D gene: .
CDR3 DNA: TGCAGCGTTGATACCGAGCAGGTAGTGTCTGGCTACACCTTC; CDR3 protein: CSVDTEQVVSGYTF; clone size: .; J gene: TRBJ1-2; V gene: TRBV29-1; D gene: .
CDR3 DNA: TGTGCCAGCATGACCCTAGCGGGAGCTGAGAGGCAAGAGACCCAGTACTTC; CDR3 protein: CASMTLAGAERQETQYF; clone size: .; J gene: TRBJ2-5; V gene: TRBV3-1; D gene: TRBD2
CDR3 DNA: TGCACCAGCAGCTTACGTCTAATACAAGAGACCCAGTACTTC; CDR3 protein: CTSSLRLIQETQYF; clone size: many; J gene: TRBJ2-5; V gene: TRBV1; D gene: .
CDR3 DNA: TGTGCCAGCTCACTCGGAATTAGTGAGCCCCAGCATTTT; CDR3 protein: CASSLGISEPQHF; clone size: .; J gene: TRBJ1-5; V gene: TRBV18; D gene: .
CDR3 DNA: TGTGCCAGCAGCTTCCGACCCGGGATACAGGTTAGTCAGCCCCAGCATTTT; CDR3 protein: CASSFRPGIQVSQPQHF; clone size: many; J gene: TRBJ1-5; V gene: TRBV7-9; D gene: .
CDR3 DNA: TGTGCCAGTCTCCTAGCGGGGGCCGGAGGGGCCAACGTCCTGACTTTC; CDR3 protein: CASLLAGAGGANVLTF; clone size: .; J gene: TRBJ2-6; V gene: TRBV2; D gene: TRBD2
CDR3 DNA: TGTGCCAGCTCACCCTCGACAGGGGCGTCTGGCTACACCTTC; CDR3 protein: CASSPSTGASGYTF; clone size: many; J gene: TRBJ1-2; V gene: TRBV18; D gene: TRBD1
CDR3 DNA: TGCGCCAGCAGCTCAACCCCGACTTGGGGGGGGTTAGAGCAGTTCTTC; CDR3 protein: CASSSTPTWGGLEQFF; clone size: many; J gene: TRBJ2-1; V gene: TRBV7-9; D gene: TRBD2
CDR3 DNA: TGTGCCAGCCGACCCCGAGACCCCTCGGGCGAGCAGTACTTC; CDR3 protein: CASRPRDPSGEQYF; clone size: many; J gene: TRBJ2-7; V gene: TRBV6-5; D gene: .
CDR3 DNA: TGCAGCGTTGGGCAGCAGAACACTGAAGCTTTCTTT; CDR3 protein: CSVGQQNTEAFF; clone size: few; J gene: TRBJ1-1; V gene: TRBV29-1; D gene: .
CDR3 DNA: TGTGCCACCACCCAACAGGGCAATCGGCCCCAGCATTTT; CDR3 protein: CATTQQGNRPQHF; clone size: .; J gene: TRBJ1-5; V gene: TRBV24-1; D gene: .
CDR3 DNA: TGCAGCGTTGAAGGGGTGGCAGGGGTAGGCGAAAAACTGTTTTTT; CDR3 protein: CSVEGVAGVGEKLFF; clone size: few; J gene: TRBJ1-4; V gene: TRBV29-1; D gene: .
CDR3 DNA: TGTGCCAGCAGCCTCCGGACAGGAGGGAGGACTGGCTACACCTTC; CDR3 protein: CASSLRTGGRTGYTF; clone size: .; J gene: TRBJ1-2; V gene: TRBV5-6; D gene: TRBD1
CDR3 DNA: TGTGCCAGCACCCCCTTTGGGGCCGCCTCCTACAATGAGCAGTTCTTC; CDR3 protein: CASTPFGAASYNEQFF; clone size: few; J gene: TRBJ2-1; V gene: TRBV28; D gene: .
CDR3 DNA: TGTGCCAGCAGCGTTGGAAACACCATATATTTT; CDR3 protein: CASSVGNTIYF; clone size: .; J gene: TRBJ1-3; V gene: TRBV5-4; D gene: .
CDR3 DNA: TGTGCCAGCAGTCCTCCTGGGGGGGCCAGCTCCTACGAGCAGTACTTC; CDR3 protein: CASSPPGGASSYEQYF; clone size: many; J gene: TRBJ2-7; V gene: TRBV12-3/TRBV12-4; D gene: .
CDR3 DNA: TGTGCCAGCAGCTCCTGGTGGAGGAACCTTGGTTACAATGAGCAGTTCTTC; CDR3 protein: CASSSWWRNLGYNEQFF; clone size: few; J gene: TRBJ2-1; V gene: TRBV21-1; D gene: .
CDR3 DNA: TGTGCCAGCAGCTTAACCGGGACTAGCCGCACAGATACGCAGTATTTT; CDR3 protein: CASSLTGTSRTDTQYF; clone size: .; J gene: TRBJ2-3; V gene: TRBV7-3; D gene: TRBD2
CDR3 DNA: TGTGCCAGCAGCTTGCCTAGCGGGAGGAACCATGAGCAGTTCTTC; CDR3 protein: CASSLPSGRNHEQFF; clone size: few; J gene: TRBJ2-1; V gene: TRBV5-4; D gene: TRBD2
CDR3 DNA: TGTGCCAGCTCAGGACTCCTCAGGGGGCGAGGGACTGAAGCTTTCTTT; CDR3 protein: CASSGLLRGRGTEAFF; clone size: .; J gene: TRBJ1-1; V gene: TRBV18; D gene: TRBD1
CDR3 DNA: TGCGCCAGCAGCTTAACTCAAGAGACCCAGTACTTC; CDR3 protein: CASSLTQETQYF; clone size: many; J gene: TRBJ2-5; V gene: TRBV5-1; D gene: .
CDR3 DNA: TGTGCCAGCAGCTTAGCGGACGACTATGAGCTGTTTTTT; CDR3 protein: CASSLADDYELFF; clone size: .; J gene: TRBJ2-2; V gene: TRBV7-8; D gene: .
CDR3 DNA: TGTGCCAGCAGCCATACTAACTATGGCTACACCTTC; CDR3 protein: CASSHTNYGYTF; clone size: .; J gene: TRBJ1-2; V gene: TRBV7-2; D gene: .
CDR3 DNA: TGCAGTGCCACTAGCGGGAGACTCGGGGAGACCCAGTACTTC; CDR3 protein: CSATSGRLGETQYF; clone size: .; J gene: TRBJ2-5; V gene: TRBV20-1; D gene: TRBD2
CDR3 DNA: TGTGCCAGCTCACCGGGACAGGGGGGCGAGCAGTACTTC; CDR3 protein: CASSPGQGGEQYF; clone size: many; J gene: TRBJ2-7; V gene: TRBV18; D gene: TRBD1
CDR3 DNA: TGTGCCAGCAGCCAATCAGGGGTCGACGCTTTCTTT; CDR3 protein: CASSQSGVDAFF; clone size: few; J gene: TRBJ1-1; V gene: TRBV3-1; D gene: .
CDR3 DNA: TGTGCCAGCAGTATATGGACAGGCGGCGAGCAGTACTTC; CDR3 protein: CASSIWTGGEQYF; clone size: many; J gene: TRBJ2-7; V gene: TRBV12-3/TRBV12-4; D gene: TRBD1
CDR3 DNA: TGTGCCAGCAGTGAAGCGCAGGGGCGGAGAGAGACCCAGTACTTC; CDR3 protein: CASSEAQGRRETQYF; clone size: few; J gene: TRBJ2-5; V gene: TRBV6-1; D gene: .
CDR3 DNA: TGCGCCAGCAGCCAGGCCGGGACTAGCGGGAGATCGAGCACAGATACGCAGTATTTT; CDR3 protein: CASSQAGTSGRSSTDTQYF; clone size: few; J gene: TRBJ2-3; V gene: TRBV4-1; D gene: TRBD2
CDR3 DNA: TGTGCCAGCAGTCCGTTAAGGACAGGGAACGACGAGCAGTACTTC; CDR3 protein: CASSPLRTGNDEQYF; clone size: .; J gene: TRBJ2-7; V gene: TRBV12-3/TRBV12-4; D gene: TRBD1